This is a list of T cell receptor beta chains from one sample in a study of shared clonotypes between healthy human individuals. TCRdb's table, derived via immunoSEQ multiplex PCR, lists solely in-frame clones and lacks some. The repertoire holds over 1.5 million clones, with around 98% as singletons. Material: naive CD4+ T cells sorted from blood. All receptors derive from a man aged 25-45 years in good health. Both conserved end residues are part of each CDR3. D genes are given only for firm matches. The size entry is marked missing in some rows and otherwise reads once, few, many or a size class.

J gene	D gene	CDR3 length	clone size	V gene	CDR3 DNA	CDR3 protein
TRBJ1-4	-	12	-	TRBV9	TGTGCCAGCAGCGTAAGGAGGGAAAAACTGTTTTTT	CASSVRREKLFF
TRBJ1-4	TRBD1	15	-	TRBV28	TGTGCCAGCAGCTCCTACCAGGGACAGGGCCAGAAACTGTTTTTT	CASSSYQGQGQKLFF
TRBJ2-7	-	15	-	TRBV28	TGTGCCAGCACTTCCCCTAATCGGGTTTCCTACGAGCAGTACTTC	CASTSPNRVSYEQYF
TRBJ2-5	-	12	-	TRBV29-1	TGCAGCGTTGCCAGGGTGGGGGAGACCCAGTACTTC	CSVARVGETQYF
TRBJ2-1	-	14	once	TRBV11-3	TGTGCCAGCAGCGGAACGGTGGGGGTAGGTCATGGGTTCTTC	CASSGTVGVGHGFF
TRBJ1-5	-	12	-	TRBV7-2	TGTGCCAGCAGCCCCACCAATCAGCCCCAGCATTTT	CASSPTNQPQHF
TRBJ2-5	TRBD1	15	-	TRBV5-5	TGTGCCAGCAGCCTTACAGGGGTCTACCAAGAGACCCAGTACTTC	CASSLTGVYQETQYF
TRBJ2-1	TRBD2	12	-	TRBV18	TGTGCCAGCTCCTCGCTAGCGGGGCCGCAGTTCTTC	CASSSLAGPQFF
TRBJ2-1	-	16	once	TRBV5-1	TGCGCCAGCAGCCCCCGACCGGCATCAATTTACAATGAGCAGTTCTTC	CASSPRPASIYNEQFF
TRBJ2-3	-	15	-	TRBV7-9	TGTGCCGGACACGAAACAGGGACTGGCACAGATACGCAGTATTTT	CAGHETGTGTDTQYF
TRBJ2-5	-	16	-	TRBV6-4	TGTGCCAGCAGTGACTCCCCACTGGGGCGGCAAGAGACCCAGTACTTC	CASSDSPLGRQETQYF
TRBJ2-7	-	12	-	TRBV7-6	TGTGCCAGCAGCTTTGGAGGGACCGAGCAGTACTTC	CASSFGGTEQYF
TRBJ2-7	-	16	-	TRBV18	TGTGCCAGCTCACCAAAGCGGCACCTGGGGGACTACGAGCAGTACTTC	CASSPKRHLGDYEQYF
TRBJ2-1	TRBD1	15	-	TRBV15	TGTGCCACCAGCGACCCCGGGACAGGGACGAATGAGCAGTTCTTC	CATSDPGTGTNEQFF
TRBJ2-7	-	16	-	TRBV18	TGTGCCAGCTCACCCCAGAGGGCGGAAAGCTCCTACGAGCAGTACTTC	CASSPQRAESSYEQYF
TRBJ1-2	-	13	-	TRBV30	TGTGCCTGGAGGGGTCGGACGGATTATGGCTACACCTTC	CAWRGRTDYGYTF
TRBJ2-7	TRBD1	16	-	TRBV19	TGTGCCAGGATTCCGAAGGACAGGGTCCTGGACTACGAGCAGTACTTC	CARIPKDRVLDYEQYF
TRBJ2-5	-	14	-	TRBV11-1	TGTGCCAGCAGCCTACAGCTCAGTCAAGAGACCCAGTACTTC	CASSLQLSQETQYF
TRBJ2-7	-	12	-	TRBV7-9	TGTGCCAGCAGCTCGCGGGGTTACGAGCAGTACTTC	CASSSRGYEQYF
TRBJ1-5	-	15	-	TRBV7-9	TGTGCCAGCAGCTTAGATAATTTGGTCAATCAGCCCCAGCATTTT	CASSLDNLVNQPQHF
TRBJ2-1	TRBD2	15	-	TRBV30	TGTGCCTGGAGTCCAGGACTAGCGGTTTACAATGAGCAGTTCTTC	CAWSPGLAVYNEQFF
TRBJ2-7	-	17	-	TRBV18	TGTGCCAGCTCACCACTCCCCCGCGACAGTGAGAGATACGAGCAGTACTTC	CASSPLPRDSERYEQYF
TRBJ2-1	-	15	-	TRBV28	TGTGCCAGCAGTTTACAGGCCCCTAGGTGGGGTGAGCAGTTCTTC	CASSLQAPRWGEQFF
TRBJ1-3	-	14	-	TRBV29-1	TGCAGCGTGGCGGGGATCCTCTCTGGAAACACCATATATTTT	CSVAGILSGNTIYF
TRBJ1-3	-	14	-	TRBV5-4	TGTGCCAGCAGCTCCGCAGGCTCTGGAAACACCATATATTTT	CASSSAGSGNTIYF
TRBJ2-3	-	13	-	TRBV2	TGTGCCAGCAGTCAGGGACTCACAGATACGCAGTATTTT	CASSQGLTDTQYF
TRBJ1-5	TRBD1	17	once	TRBV18	TGTGCCAGCTCACCAACTCCGGGACAGGGGAATCATCAGCCCCAGCATTTT	CASSPTPGQGNHQPQHF
TRBJ2-4	-	16	-	TRBV19	TGTGCCAGTAGTATAGAGGCTTCGACAGCCAAAAACATTCAGTACTTC	CASSIEASTAKNIQYF
TRBJ2-5	-	13	once	TRBV5-1	TGCGCCAGCAGCTTGGGTATCAAAGAGACCCAGTACTTC	CASSLGIKETQYF